The 4 T cell receptor beta chains in this list originate from one sample, sequenced in a study of cytomegalovirus exposure and HLA in healthy donors. The study ran its PCR with 60 Vbeta and 13 Jbeta primers. Sequencing was performed with immunoSEQ multiplex PCR; in TCRdb, only in-frame clones are kept and a portion is missing. The sample contains about 140,000 clones, 70% to 85% of which appear only once. The sample comprised PBMCs. The receptors stem from a young man in good health and CMV-seropositive.

The gene calls are TRBV11-3 and TRBJ2-3; 7 nucleotides match TRBD1. J was trimmed by 0 bases and V by 4 bases; bases with no gene match: 4. CDR3 length equals 15 residues. Germline assignment: CDR1 SGHNT and CDR2 YENEEA. The CDR3 DNA sequence: TGTGCCAGCAGCTACAGGGGTGAGAGCACAGATACGCAGTATTTT. Amino acids: CASSYRGESTDTQYF.

The chain uses TRBV6-1 and TRBJ2-7, with D perhaps matching TRBD1 (6 bases). The germline gives CDR1 MNHNS, CDR2 SASEGT. The CDR3 totals 15 residues. With 1 base removed from V and 0 bases from J, the gap between germline ends came to 10 bases. The CDR3 DNA is TGTGCCAGCAGTGAAGGGGACACTAACTCCTACGAGCAGTACTTC. Its protein is CASSEGDTNSYEQYF.

The chain is built from TRBV5-8 and TRBJ2-2, with 7 bases aligning to TRBD1. This CDR3 has 14 amino acids. The V gene's germline CDR1 is SGHTS and CDR2 YDEGEE. Losses at the gene ends were 5 bases for V and 6 bases for J; bases not matched to a gene: 7. As DNA, the CDR3 is TGTGCCAGCAGGCAAAGACAGGGCCCCGGGGAGCTGTTTTTT. Protein product: CASRQRQGPGELFF.

This clone has just one count. The chain is built from TRBV19 and TRBJ2-5; D remains ambiguous. Gene TRBJ2-7 matches the end of the DNA better, so the J call may be wrong. Germline lookup yields CDR1 LNHDA and CDR2 SQIVND (reference sequence). This CDR3 is built from 13 residues. The DNA for the CDR3 is TGTGCCAGTAGTATCCGGTACTCCTACGAGCAGTACTTC. It encodes CASSIRYSYEQYF.